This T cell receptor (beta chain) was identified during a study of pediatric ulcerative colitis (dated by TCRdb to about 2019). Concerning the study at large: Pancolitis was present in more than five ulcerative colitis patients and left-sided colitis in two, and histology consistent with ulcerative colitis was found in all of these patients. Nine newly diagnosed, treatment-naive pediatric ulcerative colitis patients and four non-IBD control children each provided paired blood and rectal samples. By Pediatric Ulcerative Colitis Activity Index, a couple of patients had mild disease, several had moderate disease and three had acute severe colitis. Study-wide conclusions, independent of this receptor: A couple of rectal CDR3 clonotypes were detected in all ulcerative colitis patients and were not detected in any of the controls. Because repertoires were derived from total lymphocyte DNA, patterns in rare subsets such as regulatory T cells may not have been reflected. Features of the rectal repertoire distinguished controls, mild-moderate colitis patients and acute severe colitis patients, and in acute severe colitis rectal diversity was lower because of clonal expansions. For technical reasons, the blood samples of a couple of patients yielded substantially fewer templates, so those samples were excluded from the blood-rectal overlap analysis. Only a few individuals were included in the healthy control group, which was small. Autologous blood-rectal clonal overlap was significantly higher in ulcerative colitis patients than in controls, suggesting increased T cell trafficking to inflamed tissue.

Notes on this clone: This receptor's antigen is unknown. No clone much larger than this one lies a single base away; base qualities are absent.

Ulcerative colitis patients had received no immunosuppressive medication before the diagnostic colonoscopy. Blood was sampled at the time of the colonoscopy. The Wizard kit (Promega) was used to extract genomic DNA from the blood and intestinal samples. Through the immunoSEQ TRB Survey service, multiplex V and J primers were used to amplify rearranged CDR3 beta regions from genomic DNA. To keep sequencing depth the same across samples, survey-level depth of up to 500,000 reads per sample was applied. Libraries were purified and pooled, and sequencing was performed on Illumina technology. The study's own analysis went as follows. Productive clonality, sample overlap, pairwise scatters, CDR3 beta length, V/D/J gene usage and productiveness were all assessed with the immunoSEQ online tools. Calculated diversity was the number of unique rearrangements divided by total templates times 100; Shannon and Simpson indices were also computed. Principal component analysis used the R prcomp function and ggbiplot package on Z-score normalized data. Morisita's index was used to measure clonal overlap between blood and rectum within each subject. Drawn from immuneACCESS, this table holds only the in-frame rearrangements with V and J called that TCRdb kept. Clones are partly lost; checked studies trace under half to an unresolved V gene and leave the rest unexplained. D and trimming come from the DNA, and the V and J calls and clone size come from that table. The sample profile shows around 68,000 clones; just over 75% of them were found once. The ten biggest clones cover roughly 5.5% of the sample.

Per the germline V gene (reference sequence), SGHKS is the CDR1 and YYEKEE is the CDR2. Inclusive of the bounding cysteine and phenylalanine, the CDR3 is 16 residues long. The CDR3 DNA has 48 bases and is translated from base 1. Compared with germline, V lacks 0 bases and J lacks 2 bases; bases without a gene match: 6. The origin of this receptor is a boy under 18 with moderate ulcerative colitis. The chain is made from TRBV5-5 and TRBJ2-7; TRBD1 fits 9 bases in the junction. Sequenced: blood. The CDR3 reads CASSLVMGQGTYEQYF. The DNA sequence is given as TGTGCCAGCAGCTTGGTCATGGGACAGGGAACCTACGAGCAGTACTTC.